This TCR beta chain was documented in a study of cytomegalovirus exposure and HLA in healthy donors. General study findings and limits: The later analysis indicated that the majority of CMV-associated TCR beta chains appeared HLA-restricted.

Regarding donors, all were healthy bone marrow donors. The length of the CDR3 is 16 residues. Germline-derived CDR1 and CDR2 are SGHRS and YFSETQ. V was pared by 0 bases and J by 1 base, with 3 bases of the junction left unmatched. The PCR ran on 60 Vbeta and 13 Jbeta primers. Measured with immunoSEQ multiplex PCR; TCRdb has only the in-frame clones, and not every one. The table has over 95,000 clones, about 79% seen once; the top ten hold 2% to 2.5%. A single count supports this clone. The target antigen is unknown. The genes are TRBV5-1 and TRBJ2-1; 8 nucleotides line up with TRBD2. Sequencing was done on a sample of PBMCs. The TCR was taken from a human donor in good health. The CDR3 reads CASSLVTSGSYNEQFF. The CDR3 DNA sequence: TGCGCCAGCAGCTTGGTTACTAGCGGTTCCTACAATGAGCAGTTCTTC.